A selection of T cell receptor beta chains follows, all from one sample in a study of graft-versus-host responses after intestinal transplantation. Method: immunoSEQ multiplex PCR; TCRdb's copy keeps in-frame clones and lacks some. The sample has roughly 90,000 clones, more than 85% seen once. The antigens of these receptors remain unknown. The input for sequencing was unstimulated CD4+ T cells sorted from spleen or lymph node cells, taken before transplant. The origin of the receptors is a human donor who was the organ donor for an intestinal transplant. The CDR3 runs from the conserved cysteine through the conserved F or W. Each record gives: clone size, D gene, V gene, J gene, CDR3 DNA, CDR3 protein. D genes are given only for firm matches. Only part of the rows carry a size: once, few, many, or a class if the clone is expanded.

>.|.|TRBV10-1|TRBJ1-2
TGCGCCAGCACTCGAGGTGGTCAGAACTATGGCTACACCTTC
CASTRGGQNYGYTF
>.|.|TRBV9|TRBJ2-7
TGTGCCAGCAGCCCTCGCTATGAGGGAGGAGAGCAGTACTTC
CASSPRYEGGEQYF
>.|.|TRBV7-9|TRBJ2-2
TGTGCCAGCAGGCCAGGACTTAACGCGAACACCGGGGAGCTGTTTTTT
CASRPGLNANTGELFF
>.|.|TRBV10-2|TRBJ2-3
TGCGCCAGCAGTCTTATTGCAGGCGGGGCCCACACAGATACGCAGTATTTT
CASSLIAGGAHTDTQYF
>.|.|TRBV12-5|TRBJ1-1
TGTGCTAGTGGTTTGTCAAGAGGAACTGAAGCTTTCTTT
CASGLSRGTEAFF
>.|TRBD2|TRBV11-3|TRBJ2-3
TGTGCCAGCAGCCCCACCCCGGGACTAGGAGATACGCAGTATTTT
CASSPTPGLGDTQYF
>.|.|TRBV5-5|TRBJ1-1
TGTGCCAGCAGGCTTATGGGAGAGCCTGCAGAAGCTTTCTTT
CASRLMGEPAEAFF
>.|.|TRBV13|TRBJ2-1
TGTGCCAGCAGCCCAAGGAGCGGGTACAATGAGCAGTTCTTC
CASSPRSGYNEQFF
>.|TRBD1|TRBV27|TRBJ2-3
TGTGCCAGCAGTTTTTGGTCACATCCTCGACAGGGTTCTAGCACAGATACGCAGTATTTT
CASSFWSHPRQGSSTDTQYF
>.|.|TRBV5-1|TRBJ2-1
TGCGCCAGCAGCTTTAGCGGTAGCTCCTACAATGAGCAGTTCTTC
CASSFSGSSYNEQFF
>once|TRBD1|TRBV6-6|TRBJ2-3
TGTGCCAGCAGGGGACAGGGGGGCACAGATACGCAGTATTTT
CASRGQGGTDTQYF
>.|TRBD2|TRBV7-8|TRBJ2-7
TGTGCCAGCAGCTTACCGACTAGCCACAAAATTTACGAGCAGTACTTC
CASSLPTSHKIYEQYF
>.|TRBD1|TRBV6-5|TRBJ1-2
TGTGCCAGCAGTTACTCTTCAGGGGGCAACTATGGCTACACCTTC
CASSYSSGGNYGYTF
>.|TRBD2|TRBV29-1|TRBJ2-7
TGCAGCGTCAGGACTAGCGGGAGTAAGAGGGACTACGAGCAGTACTTC
CSVRTSGSKRDYEQYF
>.|TRBD1|TRBV5-1|TRBJ1-2
TGCGCCAGCAGCTGGGGGACAGGGGGTATACCTGGCTACACCTTC
CASSWGTGGIPGYTF
>.|.|TRBV28|TRBJ1-3
TGTGCCAGCAGTCCTCTCACTAACACCATATATTTT
CASSPLTNTIYF
>.|.|TRBV2|TRBJ1-3
TGTGCCAGCAGCCGTCAGGCAAACACCATATATTTT
CASSRQANTIYF
>.|.|TRBV13|TRBJ1-2
TGTGCCAGCAGCCCCCAGCAGACAAGTCGGAATGGCTACACCTTC
CASSPQQTSRNGYTF
>.|.|TRBV11-2|TRBJ2-3
TGTGCCAGCAGCTTAATTGGTTGGAGTCAGGATACGCAGTATTTT
CASSLIGWSQDTQYF
>.|TRBD1|TRBV5-1|TRBJ2-7
TGCGCCAGCAGCTTAGACAGGGTAGGCTACGAGCAGTACTTC
CASSLDRVGYEQYF
>.|TRBD1|TRBV5-5|TRBJ1-2
TGTGCCAGCAGCGCGGCCGGGACAGGGTGGCAGGCGAACTATGGCTACACCTTC
CASSAAGTGWQANYGYTF
>.|TRBD2|TRBV19|TRBJ2-1
TGTGCCAGTAGTATAGATGGGTCTAGCGGGGGCCATGAGCAGTTCTTC
CASSIDGSSGGHEQFF
>.|.|TRBV5-1|TRBJ1-3
TGCGCCAGCAGCTTGGACAGGGCTGGAAACACCATATATTTT
CASSLDRAGNTIYF
>once|TRBD1|TRBV7-8|TRBJ2-3
TGTGCCAGCAGCTTCCTAACAGCCTCGACAGGGGGCCCGCAGTATTTT
CASSFLTASTGGPQYF
>.|TRBD1|TRBV10-3|TRBJ2-5
TGTGCCATCAAGGGGGACAGGGGAGGAGAGACCCAGTACTTC
CAIKGDRGGETQYF
>.|.|TRBV5-5|TRBJ1-4
TGTGCCAGCAGCTTGAGTCTGATTCTCGGTGAAAAACTGTTTTTT
CASSLSLILGEKLFF
>.|TRBD2|TRBV4-2|TRBJ2-7
TGTGCCAGCAGCCGCTCGAACGGGGGGGGGACCTCCTACGAGCAGTACTTC
CASSRSNGGGTSYEQYF
>.|TRBD2|TRBV5-4|TRBJ2-1
TGTGCCAGCAGCTCCCCAGCGGGAGGGCTAGGCGATGAGCAGTTCTTC
CASSSPAGGLGDEQFF
>.|.|TRBV5-1|TRBJ2-1
TGCGCCAGCAGCCCGAGACAGTTTCCCAGCTGGGGCTACAATGAGCAGTTCTTC
CASSPRQFPSWGYNEQFF
>.|TRBD2|TRBV15|TRBJ2-7
TGTGCCACCAGCAGAGCGGGGAGGGCCTACGAGCAGTACTTC
CATSRAGRAYEQYF
>.|.|TRBV30|TRBJ2-4
TGTGCCTGGAGTCTTGGGGAGAGAGCCAAAAACATTCAGTACTTC
CAWSLGERAKNIQYF
>.|TRBD1|TRBV4-1|TRBJ1-5
TGCGCCAGCAGCCCGGGACAGGGAAACTGGCAGCCCCAGCATTTT
CASSPGQGNWQPQHF
>once|.|TRBV5-6|TRBJ2-5
TGTGCCAGCAGCCGAGACTTGTACCAAGAGACCCAGTACTTC
CASSRDLYQETQYF
>.|TRBD1|TRBV6-5|TRBJ2-7
TGTGCCAGCAGTTACCGGGACAGGGGAATCTACGAGCAGTACTTC
CASSYRDRGIYEQYF
>once|TRBD2|TRBV29-1|TRBJ2-2
TGCAGCGTTGTTCGGGGACTAGCGGGATCCACCGGGGAGCTGTTTTTT
CSVVRGLAGSTGELFF